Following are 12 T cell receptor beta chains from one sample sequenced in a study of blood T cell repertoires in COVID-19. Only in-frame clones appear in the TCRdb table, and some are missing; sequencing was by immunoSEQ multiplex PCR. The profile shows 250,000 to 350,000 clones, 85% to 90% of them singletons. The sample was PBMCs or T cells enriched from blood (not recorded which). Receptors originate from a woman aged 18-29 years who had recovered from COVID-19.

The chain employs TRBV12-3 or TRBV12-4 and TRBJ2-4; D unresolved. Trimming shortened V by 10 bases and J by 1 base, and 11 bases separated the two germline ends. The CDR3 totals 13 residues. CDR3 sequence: CATGVVAKNIQYF. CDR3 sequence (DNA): TGTGCCACCGGAGTTGTGGCCAAAAACATTCAGTACTTC.

The CDR3 DNA reads TGTGCCAGCAGGTCGAACCAGGGGGCAGGATCACCCCTCCACTTT. It is translated as CASRSNQGAGSPLHF. The rearrangement joins TRBV13 to TRBJ1-6; 8 bases map to TRBD1. The V and J ends lost 6 bases and 10 bases, in that order; junction bases with no gene match: 11. This CDR3 spans 15 amino acids. The germline V gene has CDR1 PRHDT and CDR2 FYEKMQ (reference sequence).

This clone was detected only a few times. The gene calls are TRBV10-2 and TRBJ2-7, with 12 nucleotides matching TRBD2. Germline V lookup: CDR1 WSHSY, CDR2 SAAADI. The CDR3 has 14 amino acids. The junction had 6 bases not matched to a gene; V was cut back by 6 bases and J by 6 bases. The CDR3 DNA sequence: TGCGCCAGCAGGCCTAGCGGGGGGGCGGGCGAGCAGTACTTC. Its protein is CASRPSGGAGEQYF.

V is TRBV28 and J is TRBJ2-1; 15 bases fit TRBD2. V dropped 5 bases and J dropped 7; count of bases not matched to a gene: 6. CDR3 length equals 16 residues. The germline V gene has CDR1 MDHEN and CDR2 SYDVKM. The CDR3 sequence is CASSVAGTSGRNEQFF. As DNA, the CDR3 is TGTGCCAGCAGTGTCGCCGGGACTAGCGGGAGGAATGAGCAGTTCTTC.

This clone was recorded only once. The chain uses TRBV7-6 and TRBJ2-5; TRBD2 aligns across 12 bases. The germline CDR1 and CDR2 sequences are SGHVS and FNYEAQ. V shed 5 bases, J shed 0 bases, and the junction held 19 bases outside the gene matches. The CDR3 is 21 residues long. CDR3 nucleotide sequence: TGTGCCAGCAGCGCCCGCTCTAGCGGGAGGGCCTACACACAATACCAAGAGACCCAGTACTTC. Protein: CASSARSSGRAYTQYQETQYF.

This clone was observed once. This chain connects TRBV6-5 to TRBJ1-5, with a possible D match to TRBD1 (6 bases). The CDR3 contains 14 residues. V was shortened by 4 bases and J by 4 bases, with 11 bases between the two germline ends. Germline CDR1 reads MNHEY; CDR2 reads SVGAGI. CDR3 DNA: TGTGCCAGCAGTTGGAAAAGGGGGAATCAGCCCCAGCATTTT. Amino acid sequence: CASSWKRGNQPQHF.

DNA of the CDR3: TGTGCCTCGTCGCGGGGGCGAATCTCCTACAATGAGCAGTTCTTC. Translation gives CASSRGRISYNEQFF. The V call is TRBV6-5, the J call TRBJ2-1, with a weak D call TRBD2 (7 bases). The CDR3 covers 15 residues. The ends were cut back, 11 bases at V and 0 bases at J, with 17 bases in the middle. Germline CDR1 reads MNHEY; CDR2 reads SVGAGI.

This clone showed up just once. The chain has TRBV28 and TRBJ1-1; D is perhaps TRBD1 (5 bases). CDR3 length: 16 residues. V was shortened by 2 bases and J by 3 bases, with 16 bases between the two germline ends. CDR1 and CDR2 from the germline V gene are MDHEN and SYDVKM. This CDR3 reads CASSLPMQGIDTEAFF. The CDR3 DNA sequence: TGTGCCAGCAGTTTACCCATGCAGGGTATAGACACTGAAGCTTTCTTT.

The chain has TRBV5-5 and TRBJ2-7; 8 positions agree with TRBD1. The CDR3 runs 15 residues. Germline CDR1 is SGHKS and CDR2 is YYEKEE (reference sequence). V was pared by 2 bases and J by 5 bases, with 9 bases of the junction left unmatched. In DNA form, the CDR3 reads TGTGCCAGCAGCTTACATGGACAGGGAGAGGACGAGCAGTACTTC. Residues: CASSLHGQGEDEQYF.

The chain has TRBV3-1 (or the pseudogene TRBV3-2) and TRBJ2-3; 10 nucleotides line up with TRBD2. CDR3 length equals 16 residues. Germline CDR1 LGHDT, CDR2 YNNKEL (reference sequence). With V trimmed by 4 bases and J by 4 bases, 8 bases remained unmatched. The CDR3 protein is CASSPSFLAGADTQYF. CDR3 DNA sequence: TGTGCCAGCAGCCCAAGCTTTCTAGCGGGAGCAGATACGCAGTATTTT.

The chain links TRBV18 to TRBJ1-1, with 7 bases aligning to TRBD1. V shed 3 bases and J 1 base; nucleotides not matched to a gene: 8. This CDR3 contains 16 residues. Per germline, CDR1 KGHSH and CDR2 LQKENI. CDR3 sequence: CASSPRQGRGNTEAFF. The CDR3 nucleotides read TGTGCCAGCTCACCGAGACAGGGCCGGGGGAACACTGAAGCTTTCTTT.

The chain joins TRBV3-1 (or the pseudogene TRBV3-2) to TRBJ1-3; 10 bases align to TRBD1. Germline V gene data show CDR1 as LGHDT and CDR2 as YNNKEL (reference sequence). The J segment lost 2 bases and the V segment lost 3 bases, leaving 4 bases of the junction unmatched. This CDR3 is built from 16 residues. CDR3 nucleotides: TGTGCCAGCAGCCACGGACAGGGGGTCACTGGAAACACCATATATTTT. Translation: CASSHGQGVTGNTIYF.